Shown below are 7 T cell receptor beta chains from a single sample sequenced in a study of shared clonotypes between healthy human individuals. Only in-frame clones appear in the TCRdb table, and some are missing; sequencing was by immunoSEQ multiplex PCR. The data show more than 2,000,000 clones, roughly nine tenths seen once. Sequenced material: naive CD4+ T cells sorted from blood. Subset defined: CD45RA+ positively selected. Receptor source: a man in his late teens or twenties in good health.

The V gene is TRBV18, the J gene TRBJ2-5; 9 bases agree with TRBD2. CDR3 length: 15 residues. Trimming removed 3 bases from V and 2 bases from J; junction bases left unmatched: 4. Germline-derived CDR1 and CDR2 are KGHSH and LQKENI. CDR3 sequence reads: CASSPYTSGQETQYF. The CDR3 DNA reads TGTGCCAGCTCACCCTATACTAGCGGGCAAGAGACCCAGTACTTC.

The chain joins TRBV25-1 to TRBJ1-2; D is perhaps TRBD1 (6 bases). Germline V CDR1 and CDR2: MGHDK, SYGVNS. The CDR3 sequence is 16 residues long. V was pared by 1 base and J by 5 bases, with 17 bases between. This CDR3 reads CASSEWGASGSYGYTF. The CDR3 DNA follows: TGTGCCAGCAGTGAATGGGGGGCATCAGGATCGTATGGCTACACCTTC.

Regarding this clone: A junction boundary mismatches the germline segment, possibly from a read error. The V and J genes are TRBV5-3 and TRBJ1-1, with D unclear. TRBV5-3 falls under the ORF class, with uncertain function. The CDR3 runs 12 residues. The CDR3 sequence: CASSLLTSEAFF. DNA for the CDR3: TGTGCCAGCAGCTTGCTTACGTCTGAAGCTTTCTTT.

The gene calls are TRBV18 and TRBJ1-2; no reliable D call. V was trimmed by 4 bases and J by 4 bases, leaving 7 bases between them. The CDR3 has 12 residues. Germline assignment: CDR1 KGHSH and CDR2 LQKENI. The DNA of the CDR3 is TGTGCCAGCTCACTCGACGGCTATGGCTACACCTTC. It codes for CASSLDGYGYTF.

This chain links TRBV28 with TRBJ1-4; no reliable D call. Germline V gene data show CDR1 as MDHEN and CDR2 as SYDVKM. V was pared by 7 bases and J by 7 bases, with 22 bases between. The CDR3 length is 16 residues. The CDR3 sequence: CASTKIDSQAGEKLFF. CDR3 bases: TGTGCCAGCACCAAAATAGACTCCCAGGCGGGTGAAAAACTGTTTTTT.

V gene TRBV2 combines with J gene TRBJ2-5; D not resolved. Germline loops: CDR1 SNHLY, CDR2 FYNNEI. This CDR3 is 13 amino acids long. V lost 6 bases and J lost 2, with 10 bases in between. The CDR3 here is CASSYERQETQYF. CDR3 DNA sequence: TGTGCCAGCAGCTACGAGAGGCAAGAGACCCAGTACTTC.

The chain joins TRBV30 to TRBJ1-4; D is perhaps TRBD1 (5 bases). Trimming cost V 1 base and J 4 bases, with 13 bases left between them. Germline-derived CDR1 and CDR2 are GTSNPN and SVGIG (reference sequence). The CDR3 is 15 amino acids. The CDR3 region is CAWSGPGRLNEKLFF. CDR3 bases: TGTGCCTGGAGTGGACCGGGACGGCTTAATGAAAAACTGTTTTTT. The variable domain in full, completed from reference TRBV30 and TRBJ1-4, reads SQTIHQWPATLVQPVGSPLSLECTVEGTSNPNLYWYRQAAGRGLQLLFYSVGIGQISSEVPQNLSASRPQDRQFILSSKKLLLSDSGFYLCAWSGPGRLNEKLFFGSGTQLSVL.